Each of the 5 T cell receptor beta chains below was sequenced from the same sample in a study of shared clonotypes between healthy human individuals. Sequenced by immunoSEQ multiplex PCR; TCRdb stores in-frame clones only, minus some. The sample holds 2,500,000 or so clones, roughly nine tenths seen once. Material: naive CD4+ T cells sorted from blood. Subset: CD45RA+ positively selected. The receptors were sampled from a man younger than 30 in good health.

Here the CDR3 reads CASSRPGQSITGELFF. In DNA, the CDR3 is TGTGCCAGCAGCCGGCCGGGACAGTCGATCACCGGGGAGCTGTTTTTT. This chain joins TRBV7-9 and TRBJ2-2; 7 positions agree with TRBD1. This CDR3 has 16 amino acids. V lost 5 bases and J lost 4; bases outside the gene matches: 10. Germline-derived CDR1 and CDR2 are SEHNR and FQNEAQ (reference sequence).

Comment on this clone: Other DNA sequences in this sample translate to the same CDR3. V usage is TRBV18 and J usage is TRBJ2-7; 8 bases line up with TRBD2. The J segment lost 0 bases and the V segment lost 3 bases, leaving 4 bases of the junction unmatched. The CDR3 covers 15 residues. Germline V gives CDR1 KGHSH, CDR2 LQKENI. The CDR3 loop reads CASSPPGTSSYEQYF. DNA for the CDR3: TGTGCCAGCTCACCGCCGGGGACTAGCTCCTACGAGCAGTACTTC.

The rearrangement links TRBV11-2 to TRBJ2-3; 10 bases are shared with TRBD2. The germline V gene encodes CDR1 SGHAT and CDR2 FQNNGV. This CDR3 is built from 15 residues. The ends lost 0 bases at V and 13 bases at J; junction bases unmatched: 10. CDR3 coding DNA: TGTGCCAGCAGCTTAGAACTAGCGGGGCCCGGAGGGAAGTATTTT. The encoded protein is CASSLELAGPGGKYF.

For this clone: The sample contains more than one DNA sequence encoding this CDR3. V usage is TRBV18 and J usage is TRBJ2-7; the D call may be TRBD1 or TRBD2 (5 bases each). This CDR3 region has 14 residues. V was pared by 6 bases and J by 0 bases, with 12 bases between. The germline CDR1 and CDR2 sequences are KGHSH and LQKENI. CDR3 nucleotides: TGTGCCAGCTCCCGAGCTGGGGGCTCCTACGAGCAGTACTTC. Protein product: CASSRAGGSYEQYF.

The chain has TRBV10-3 and TRBJ2-7; 7 nucleotides agree with TRBD1. Looked up from germline, CDR1 is ENHRY and CDR2 is SYGVKD. This CDR3 region has 15 residues. V lost 0 bases to trimming and J lost 0 bases; unmatched junction nucleotides: 2. Here the CDR3 DNA reads TGTGCCATCAGTGAGTCTGGGACAGTCTCCTACGAGCAGTACTTC. It yields the protein CAISESGTVSYEQYF.